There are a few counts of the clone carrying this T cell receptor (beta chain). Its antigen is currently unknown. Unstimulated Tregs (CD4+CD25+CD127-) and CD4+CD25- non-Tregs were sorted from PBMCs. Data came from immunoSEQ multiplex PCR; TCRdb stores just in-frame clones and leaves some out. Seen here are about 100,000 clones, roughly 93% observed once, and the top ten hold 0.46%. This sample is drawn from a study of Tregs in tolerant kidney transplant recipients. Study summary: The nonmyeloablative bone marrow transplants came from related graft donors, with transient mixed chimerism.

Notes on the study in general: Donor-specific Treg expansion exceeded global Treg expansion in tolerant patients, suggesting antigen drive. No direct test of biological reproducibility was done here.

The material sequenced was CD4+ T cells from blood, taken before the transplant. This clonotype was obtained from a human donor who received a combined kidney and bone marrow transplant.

For the CDR3, the DNA is TGTGCCAGCAGCCCCAACTCTGGCGGGAGTGACGAGCAGTACTTC. Translated: CASSPNSGGSDEQYF. The chain combines TRBV11-3 with TRBJ2-7; 7 nucleotides match TRBD2. The germline CDR1 and CDR2 sequences are SGHNT and YENEEA. The CDR3 is 15 residues long. The junction had 12 bases not matched to a gene; V was cut back by 5 bases and J by 5 bases. The full variable domain, completed using reference TRBV11-3 and TRBJ2-7, is EAGVVQSPRYKIIEKKQPVAFWCNPISGHNTLYWYLQNLGQGPELLIRYENEEAVDDSQLPKDRFSAERLKGVDSTLKIQPAELGDSAVYLCASSPNSGGSDEQYFGPGTRLTVT.